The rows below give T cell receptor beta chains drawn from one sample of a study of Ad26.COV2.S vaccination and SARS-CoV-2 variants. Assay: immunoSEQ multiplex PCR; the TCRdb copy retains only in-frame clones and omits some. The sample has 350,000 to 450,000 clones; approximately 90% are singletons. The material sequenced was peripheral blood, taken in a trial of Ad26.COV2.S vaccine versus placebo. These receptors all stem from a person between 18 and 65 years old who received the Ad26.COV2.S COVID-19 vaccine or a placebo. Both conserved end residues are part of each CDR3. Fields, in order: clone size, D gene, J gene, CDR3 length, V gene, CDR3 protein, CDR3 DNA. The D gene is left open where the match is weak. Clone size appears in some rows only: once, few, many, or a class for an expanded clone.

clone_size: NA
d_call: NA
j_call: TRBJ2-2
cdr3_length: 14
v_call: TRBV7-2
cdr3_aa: CASRQLGGTGELFF
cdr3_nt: TGTGCCAGCAGGCAGTTGGGGGGCACCGGGGAGCTGTTTTTT

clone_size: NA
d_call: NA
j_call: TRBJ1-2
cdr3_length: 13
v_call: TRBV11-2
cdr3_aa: CASSLDRDYGYTF
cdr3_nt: TGTGCCAGCAGCTTAGATAGGGACTATGGCTACACCTTC

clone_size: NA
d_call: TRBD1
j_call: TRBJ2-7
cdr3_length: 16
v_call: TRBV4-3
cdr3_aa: CASSRDRDRGFYEQYF
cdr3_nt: TGCGCCAGCAGCCGCGACCGGGACAGGGGGTTTTACGAGCAGTACTTC

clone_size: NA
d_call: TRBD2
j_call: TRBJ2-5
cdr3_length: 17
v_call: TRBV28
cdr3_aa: CASSLFRAGPTRETQYF
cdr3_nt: TGTGCCAGCAGTTTATTTCGAGCGGGGCCAACGAGAGAGACCCAGTACTTC

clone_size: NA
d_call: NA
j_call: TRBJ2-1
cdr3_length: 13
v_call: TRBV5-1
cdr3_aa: CASSSGSNNEQFF
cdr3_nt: TGCGCCAGCAGCTCCGGGTCAAACAATGAGCAGTTCTTC

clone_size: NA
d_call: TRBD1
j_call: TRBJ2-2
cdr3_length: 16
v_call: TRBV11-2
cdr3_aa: CASSFQTGSNTGELFF
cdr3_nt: TGTGCCAGCAGCTTTCAGACAGGGTCGAACACCGGGGAGCTGTTTTTT

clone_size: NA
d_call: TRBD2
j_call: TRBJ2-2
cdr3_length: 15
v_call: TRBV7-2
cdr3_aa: CASSFQSGGGGELFF
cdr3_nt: TGTGCCAGCAGCTTCCAGTCGGGGGGTGGCGGGGAGCTGTTTTTT

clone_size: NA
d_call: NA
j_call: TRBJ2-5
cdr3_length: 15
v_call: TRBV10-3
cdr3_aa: CATRGGGAHQETQYF
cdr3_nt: TGTGCCACGAGGGGAGGGGGGGCCCACCAAGAGACCCAGTACTTC

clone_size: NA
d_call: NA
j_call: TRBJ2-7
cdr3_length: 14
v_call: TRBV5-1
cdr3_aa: CASSAQVGRNEQYF
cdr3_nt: TGCGCCAGCAGCGCGCAGGTGGGGCGGAACGAGCAGTACTTC

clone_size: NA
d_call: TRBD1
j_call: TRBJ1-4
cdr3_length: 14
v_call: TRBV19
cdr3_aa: CASSRTGRNEKLFF
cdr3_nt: TGTGCCAGTAGTAGGACAGGTCGTAATGAAAAACTGTTTTTT

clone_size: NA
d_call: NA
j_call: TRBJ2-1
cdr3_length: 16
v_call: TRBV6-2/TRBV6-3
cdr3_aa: CASSYSGILSYNEQFF
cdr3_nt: TGTGCCAGCAGTTACTCAGGGATTCTCTCCTACAATGAGCAGTTCTTC

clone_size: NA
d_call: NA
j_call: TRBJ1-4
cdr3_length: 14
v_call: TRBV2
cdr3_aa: CASLRASTNEKLFF
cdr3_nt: TGTGCCAGCCTCAGGGCCTCAACTAATGAAAAACTGTTTTTT

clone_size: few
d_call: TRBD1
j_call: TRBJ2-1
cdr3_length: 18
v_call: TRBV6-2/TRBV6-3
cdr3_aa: CASRYNLRGQDSYNEQFF
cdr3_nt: TGTGCCAGCAGATACAACCTCCGGGGACAGGACTCCTACAATGAGCAGTTCTTC

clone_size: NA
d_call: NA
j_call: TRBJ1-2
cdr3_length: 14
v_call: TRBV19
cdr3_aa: CASSIRPSDYGYTF
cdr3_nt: TGTGCCAGTAGTATCCGACCCAGCGACTATGGCTACACCTTC

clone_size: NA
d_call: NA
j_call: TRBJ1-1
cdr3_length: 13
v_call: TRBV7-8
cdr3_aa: CASSLRRGTEAFF
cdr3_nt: TGTGCCAGCAGCTTAAGGAGGGGTACTGAAGCTTTCTTT

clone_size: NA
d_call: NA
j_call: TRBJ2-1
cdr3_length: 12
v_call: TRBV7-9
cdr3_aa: CASSPHQNEQFF
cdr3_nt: TGTGCCAGCAGCCCCCATCAGAATGAGCAGTTCTTC

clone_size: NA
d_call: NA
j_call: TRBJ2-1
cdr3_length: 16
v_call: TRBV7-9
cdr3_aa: CASNLWYGPLYNEQFF
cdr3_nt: TGTGCCAGCAACCTCTGGTACGGCCCCCTTTACAATGAGCAGTTCTTC

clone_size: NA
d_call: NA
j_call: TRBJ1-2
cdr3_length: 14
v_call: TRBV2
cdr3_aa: CASSGTATMQGYTF
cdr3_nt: TGTGCCAGCAGTGGGACAGCAACTATGCAGGGCTACACCTTC